This T cell receptor (beta chain) was obtained from a study of T cells expressing NK-cell markers (dated by TCRdb to about 2020). Notes on the research overall: Three sorted T-cell subsets (CD3+CD56+NKG2C+, CD3+CD56+NKG2C- and CD3+CD56-NKG2C+) from roughly 8 donors had their TCR beta-chain repertoires profiled. Most of the eight sequenced donors were HCMV-seropositive and one was HCMV-seronegative. All eight donors whose samples were sequenced were randomly selected healthy volunteers, three of them men and five women. Illumina HiSeq 2000/2500, MiSeq or NextSeq was used to sequence libraries as 2 x 150 bp reads.

A note on this clonotype: Its cognate antigen has yet to be identified.

To determine HCMV serostatus, a commercial ELISA kit was used to detect HCMV-specific IgG in serum. Ficoll density gradient centrifugation was used to isolate peripheral blood mononuclear cells from blood. What the authors observed across the whole study: It remained unclear whether the expanded NKG2C-expressing T cell clones were specific for HCMV antigens. Those dominant clonotypes were again the most abundant among CD3+CD56-NKG2C+ cells in a handful of donors, at about 25-60.1%. For roughly six donors, the dominant CD3+CD56+NKG2C+ clonotypes were among the top 10 CD8+ clonotypes and accounted for 1.0-7.0% of CD8+ T cells.

Sequenced on an Illumina HiSeq 2000. TCR beta cDNA libraries were prepared using 5'RACE template switching, which introduced a universal primer site and unique molecular identifiers. Synthesis of cDNA was primed from the TCR beta constant segment and was followed by two consecutive PCR amplification steps. In the authors' own workflow: Reads were demultiplexed and grouped by UMI with MIGEC, and clonotypes were assembled and quantified with MiTCR. To exclude erroneous sequences, any TCR cDNA sequence not supported by at least two reads was discarded. The tcR package was used for downstream repertoire analysis, with clonotypes matched between fractions based on CDR3 nucleotide sequence plus V segment. VDJmatch was used to annotate antigen specificity against VDJdb, with one amino acid substitution in CDR3 permitted. TCRdb reprocessed the reads, and each CDR3 protein sequence is entered once, without DNA. What appears here as the V and J calls and clone size reflects TCRdb's work, not the paper's. This sample's table contains 300,000 to 500,000 distinct CDR3 sequences. 9.5% to 12% of the sample goes to the ten largest clones.

The clonotype was recovered from a woman aged 45-65 years in good health. Donor details come from another sample of the same person, matched by shared clones. Sequenced: blood T cells: a sorted CD56 or NKG2C T cell subset, CD4+ or CD8+ T cells, or bulk PBMC T cells (not recorded which).

CDR3 reads: CASSLMYGGDSGANVLTF. The chain couples TRBV27 to TRBJ2-6; TCRdb lists TRBD2, though no DNA is available to test this call. The cysteine opens and the phenylalanine closes a CDR3 of 18 amino acids. The coding DNA is unavailable. The germline V gene (reference sequence) gives CDR1 as MNHEY and CDR2 as SMNVEV.